A selection of T cell receptor beta chains follows, all from one sample in a study of cytomegalovirus exposure and HLA in healthy donors. Profiling relied on immunoSEQ multiplex PCR, and the TCRdb table lists in-frame clones only, not all of them. The data hold approximately 140,000 clones, with approximately 81% observed a single time. The material sequenced was PBMCs. The receptors here all came from a man aged 18 to 30 in good health and CMV-seronegative. CDR3s include the opening cysteine and the closing phenylalanine or tryptophan. D genes are given only for firm matches.

j_gene | d_gene | v_gene | CDR3aa
TRBJ2-1 | NA | TRBV18 | CASSPTGTSPPKGEFF
TRBJ1-3 | NA | TRBV9 | CASSVGSGAGNTIYF
TRBJ1-5 | NA | TRBV4-1 | CASSQDAPVGGSSSRNQPQHF
TRBJ2-3 | TRBD2 | TRBV4-1 | CASSQRGELAGALGDTQYF
TRBJ2-5 | TRBD1 | TRBV5-6 | CASSLAIRGQGVETQYF
TRBJ2-7 | NA | TRBV6-5 | CASSYAGGSYEQYF
TRBJ2-5 | NA | TRBV7-2 | CASSRTGGGGQETQYF
TRBJ1-2 | TRBD1 | TRBV5-6 | CASSGDRRIGGYTF
TRBJ1-3 | NA | TRBV11-2 | CASSLAFTRRSSGNTIYF
TRBJ1-1 | NA | TRBV7-9 | CASSSDAALTGRETFF
TRBJ1-1 | NA | TRBV19 | CASSPRHHHLLNTEAFF
TRBJ1-4 | TRBD1 | TRBV5-6 | CASSLAGTGIATNEKLFF
TRBJ1-5 | TRBD1 | TRBV19 | CASTQQGARGQPQHF
TRBJ1-2 | NA | TRBV29-1 | CSVEVLGGDSYGYTF
TRBJ2-6 | NA | TRBV10-3 | CATQGTGANVLTF
TRBJ2-1 | NA | TRBV7-8 | CASSFENEQFF
TRBJ2-7 | TRBD2 | TRBV5-1 | CASSQTSGGAILREQYF
TRBJ1-4 | NA | TRBV9 | CASGRQSLNEKLFF
TRBJ2-7 | NA | TRBV7-9 | CASSLVGGTPYEQYF
TRBJ2-5 | NA | TRBV5-1 | CASNSLAARVQETQYF
TRBJ1-1 | NA | TRBV19 | CASKGELVVEAFF
TRBJ1-2 | NA | TRBV30 | CAWSADWGISGYTF
TRBJ1-1 | TRBD1 | TRBV30 | CASLRGTGGTEAFF
TRBJ2-1 | NA | TRBV28 | CASLQGRREQFF
TRBJ1-2 | NA | TRBV6-1 | CASSEVSRSYGYTF
TRBJ2-1 | NA | TRBV5-1 | CASSLGLGAQVVDEQFF
TRBJ1-5 | TRBD1 | TRBV10-3 | CAISGTVGNQPQHF
TRBJ1-2 | NA | TRBV7-8 | CASSLAPRSAGYTF
TRBJ2-3 | TRBD2 | TRBV6-4 | CASSDLAGGDTQYF
TRBJ2-7 | TRBD1 | TRBV7-8 | CASSWATGEIYEQYF